This TCR beta chain was captured by sequencing in a study of OX40 agonist ivuxolimab in advanced cancers. Study as a whole: Prior anti-PD-1, anti-PD-L1 or anti-CTLA-4 therapy did not bar entry, and 40% to 45% had some. Two patients with cutaneous melanoma and one with hepatocellular carcinoma, three in total, showed partial responses.

The CDR3 covers 16 residues. The V and J ends lost 2 bases and 2 bases respectively, with 13 bases between them. In germline, CDR1 is SEHNR, CDR2 FQNEAQ (reference sequence). Repertoires were generated with immunoSEQ multiplex PCR, while TCRdb's copy carries only in-frame clones and drops some. Of under 20,000 clones listed, less than 90% are singletons. This TCR came from an adult with an advanced solid tumor such as melanoma, head and neck, liver or kidney cancer. Specimen: CD4+ or CD8+ T cells sorted from blood, collected in a trial of the OX40 agonist ivuxolimab. This chain links TRBV7-9 with TRBJ1-3; the D gene is possibly TRBD1 (6 bases). The CDR3 region is CASSLRHRDTGNTIYF. DNA for the CDR3: TGTGCCAGCAGCTTACGTCACCGGGACACTGGAAACACCATATATTTT.